Below, one TCR beta chain is given with its context. The antigen remains unidentified. These data are taken from a study of cytomegalovirus exposure and HLA in healthy donors. Findings of the study overall: Around 160 TCR beta chains were listed as cytomegalovirus-associated. In a later analysis, HLA-C alleles had the fewest associated TCRs, DRB1 alleles the most.

V shed 0 bases, J shed 7 bases, and the junction held 8 bases outside the gene matches. Germline CDR1 is SGDLS and CDR2 is YYNGEE. The length of the CDR3 is 16 residues. Primers: 60 Vbeta forward and 13 Jbeta reverse. Clones were sequenced by immunoSEQ multiplex PCR, and TCRdb holds only the in-frame ones, with some missing. The top ten clones hold 2% of a sample with 200,000 to 300,000 clones, approximately 85% of them seen once. The sample consisted of PBMCs. The TCR comes from a middle-aged woman in good health and CMV-seropositive. The genes are TRBV9 and TRBJ2-3, with 10 bases fitting TRBD2. The CDR3 loop is CASSVDPAGGGNTQYF. The CDR3, as DNA: TGTGCCAGCAGCGTAGACCCAGCGGGAGGGGGTAATACGCAGTATTTT.